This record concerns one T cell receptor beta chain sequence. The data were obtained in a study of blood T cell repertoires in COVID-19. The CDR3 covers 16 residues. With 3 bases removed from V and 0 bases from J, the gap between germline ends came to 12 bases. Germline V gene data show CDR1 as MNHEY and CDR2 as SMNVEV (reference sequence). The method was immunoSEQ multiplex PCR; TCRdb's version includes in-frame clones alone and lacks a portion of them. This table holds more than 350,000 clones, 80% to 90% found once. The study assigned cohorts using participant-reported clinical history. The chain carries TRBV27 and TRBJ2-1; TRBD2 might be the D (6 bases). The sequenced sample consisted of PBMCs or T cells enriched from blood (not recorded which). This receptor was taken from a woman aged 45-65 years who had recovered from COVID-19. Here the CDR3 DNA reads TGTGCCAGCAGTTTGTTTACTAGCATCTCCTACAATGAGCAGTTCTTC. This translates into CASSLFTSISYNEQFF.